Here is one T cell receptor beta chain with its context. Its specificity is unknown. This record comes from a study of cytomegalovirus exposure and HLA in healthy donors. Study-wide points: A later look showed TCR association rates differing by HLA locus, highest for DRB1 and lowest for HLA-C. Another analysis was done later, and it associated approximately 17,000 TCR beta sequences with HLA alleles at 0.05 false discovery rate.

A multiplex PCR was run with 60 Vbeta primers and 13 Jbeta primers. The method was immunoSEQ multiplex PCR; TCRdb's version includes in-frame clones alone and lacks a portion of them. The sample records roughly 120,000 clones, about 80% being singletons. Trimming took 6 bases from V and 8 from J; bases not matched to a gene: 17. Germline assignment: CDR1 MDHEN and CDR2 SYDVKM. The CDR3 has 16 residues. The chain combines TRBV28 with TRBJ1-2, with TRBD1 identical over 8 bases. The sequence was obtained from a male donor in good health and CMV-seronegative. The sequencing sample was made of PBMCs. The CDR3 region has the DNA TGTGCCAGCAGAGAGAGTCGACGGCAGGGGGCCTGGGGCTACACCTTC. As protein: CASRESRRQGAWGYTF.